The clone carrying this T cell receptor beta chain was found many times. Trimming stripped 1 base from V and 2 bases from J, with 6 bases between. Germline V gene sequence: CDR1 SGHRS, CDR2 YFSETQ. This CDR3 comprises 14 residues. The sample originates from a study of T-cell memory formation after mild COVID-19. Using its own MiXCR run on the 5' RACE reads, TCRdb lists one record per CDR3 protein. The table shows under 300,000 distinct CDR3 sequences, with 8% to 10% occurring only once. The rearrangement joins TRBV5-1 to TRBJ2-2; no reliable D call. The clonotype was recovered from a man aged 18 to 35 who had mild COVID-19 (a few samples of this study predate the infection). Cell type and time point are not known. Sequenced: PBMCs or a T cell subset sorted from them (not recorded which). The CDR3 here is CASSLSSNTGELFF. The CDR3 region has the DNA TGCGCCAGCAGCTTGAGCAGTAACACCGGGGAGCTGTTTTTT.